Below, one TCR beta chain is given with its context. What it recognizes is unknown. The length of the CDR3 is 16 residues. The germline CDR1 and CDR2 sequences are KGHDR and SFDVKD. With 0 bases removed from V and 7 bases from J, the gap between germline ends came to 17 bases. Incorporated into the TCR beta cDNA libraries were unique molecular identifiers, which served to reduce PCR and sequencing biases. T cells numbering roughly 0.9 to 10 million yielded cDNA molecules that totaled roughly 0.5 million. TCRdb independently ran MiXCR on the PCR reads; one entry per CDR3 protein. Altogether roughly 540,000 distinct CDR3 sequences are present, 30% to 40% being singletons, with the ten largest covering approximately 6%. The sample is drawn from a study of post-analysis software for immune sequencing data. Findings and limits, study-wide: Among multiple sclerosis patients, normalized Chao1 diversity was significantly below that of controls. Roughly five TRBV segments appeared more often in patients than in controls, and TRBV5-6, TRBV5-1 and TRBV20-1 were among these.

This sequence originates from a girl aged 2 to 17 with multiple sclerosis. Sequenced material: blood. V and J are TRBV24-1 and TRBJ2-5; D is undetermined. The CDR3: CATSDLKSGPGGTQYF. The CDR3, as DNA: TGTGCCACCAGTGATTTGAAGTCGGGCCCCGGCGGGACCCAGTACTTC.